This TCR beta chain was recovered during a study of blood T cells in healthy people across ages. General observations from the study: Donors of long life had a larger count of naive CD4+ cells and greater diversity than aged donors. The fall in TCR beta diversity per million T cells was roughly linear with age.

This clonotype was seen a few times. The antigen is undetermined. The use of a sample-barcoded 5' primer and a J-beta primer mix characterized a second PCR of about 6 to 11 cycles. All samples gave at least 2.5 million CDR3-containing paired-end reads. MiXCR was run by TCRdb on the 5' RACE reads, yielding one entry per CDR3 protein. The data hold around 1,000,000 distinct CDR3 sequences, with almost 25% observed a single time. V dropped 0 bases and J dropped 5; count of bases not matched to a gene: 0. The germline CDR1 and CDR2 sequences are SNHLY and FYNNEI. This CDR3 has 15 amino acids. Another study also made use of these data, one on T cells of mothers and their children.

The sample was blood. This sequence originates from a girl aged 2 to 10 in good health. The chain couples TRBV2 to TRBJ2-2; 10 bases map to TRBD1. As DNA, the CDR3 is TGTGCCAGCAGTGAAGCGGGACAGGGGACCGGGGAGCTGTTTTTT. Translating gives CASSEAGQGTGELFF.